This T cell receptor (beta chain) derives from a study of shared clonotypes between healthy human individuals. Study-level results: In having few donors, the study represented limited genetic and exposure-history diversity.

CDR3 size: 15 residues. Germline V lookup: CDR1 SEHNR, CDR2 FQNEAQ (reference sequence). V lost 6 bases and J lost 2; bases outside the gene matches: 5. Per the study methods: Owing to the provision of junction-only sequences devoid of quality scores by immunoSEQ, filtering differed. Assay: immunoSEQ multiplex PCR; the TCRdb copy retains only in-frame clones and omits some. The V and J calls and the clone size are those of that table, but D and trimming were determined from the DNA. This sample has approximately 1.5 million clones; about 98.5% occur once, and the top ten carry 0.3% to 0.45%. About this clone itself: The antigen is not known.

V and J are TRBV7-9 and TRBJ2-5, with TRBD2 identical over 11 bases. Sequencing was performed on naive CD4+ T cells sorted from blood. Subset here: CD45RA+ positively selected. This receptor was identified in a man aged 25-45 years in good health. Here the CDR3 reads CASSAGTSGQETQYF. As DNA, the CDR3 is TGTGCCAGCAGTGCCGGGACTAGCGGACAAGAGACCCAGTACTTC.